Listed below are T cell receptor beta chains from one sample, sequenced in a study of blood T cells in healthy people across ages. TCRdb called the 5' RACE reads again in MiXCR, with one record for every CDR3 protein. This sample has just under 900,000 distinct CDR3 sequences; under 35% occur once, and the top ten carry around 15%. Sequenced input: blood. The receptors come from a woman aged 80 or over in good health. Both conserved end residues are part of each CDR3. D genes are given only for firm matches. Only some rows state a clone size, as once, few, many or a class for expanded clones.

d_call,j_call,v_call,clone_size,cdr3_aa,cdr3_nt
.,TRBJ2-1,TRBV7-9,many,CASSLEGGWDFEQFF,TGTGCCAGCAGCTTAGAGGGGGGCTGGGACTTTGAGCAGTTCTTC
.,TRBJ1-6,TRBV27,.,CASSLEAPISSPLHF,TGTGCCAGCAGTTTAGAGGCCCCCATAAGTTCACCCCTCCACTTT
.,TRBJ2-6,TRBV6-5,many,CASSYENSGANVLTF,TGTGCCAGCAGTTACGAAAACTCTGGGGCCAACGTCCTGACTTTC
.,TRBJ1-1,TRBV2,.,CASSQGTTTEAFF,TGTGCCAGCAGTCAGGGGACAACCACTGAAGCTTTCTTT
TRBD1,TRBJ2-3,TRBV20-1,many,CSAQRTGGDTQYF,TGCAGTGCTCAGAGGACAGGGGGAGATACGCAGTATTTT
.,TRBJ1-5,TRBV20-1,.,CSARVASNQPQHF,TGCAGTGCTAGAGTCGCAAGCAATCAGCCCCAGCATTTT
.,TRBJ2-5,TRBV20-1,many,CSARRQETQYF,TGCAGTGCTCGCCGACAAGAGACCCAGTACTTC
.,TRBJ2-4,TRBV18,few,CASSPPGAVKNIQYF,TGTGCCAGCTCACCACCAGGGGCAGTCAAAAACATTCAGTACTTC
.,TRBJ1-6,TRBV19,few,CASRSWGNGNSPLHF,TGTGCCAGTAGATCCTGGGGAAATGGAAATTCACCCCTCCACTTT
TRBD2,TRBJ2-3,TRBV9,few,CASSGRGLAGGLDTQYF,TGTGCCAGCAGCGGAAGAGGACTAGCGGGGGGGCTAGATACGCAGTATTTT
TRBD2,TRBJ2-1,TRBV3-1,many,CASSLLAGLTYNEQFF,TGTGCCAGCAGCCTGTTAGCGGGGCTGACCTACAATGAGCAGTTCTTC
TRBD2,TRBJ2-1,TRBV20-1,.,CSARGRLAGGDSYNEQFF,TGCAGTGCTAGGGGGAGGCTAGCGGGAGGTGATTCCTACAATGAGCAGTTCTTC
.,TRBJ1-2,TRBV9,many,CASSASTGDGGYTF,TGTGCCAGCAGCGCCTCGACAGGAGATGGTGGCTACACCTTC
.,TRBJ1-1,TRBV7-9,many,CASSSEGGLYTEAFF,TGTGCCAGCAGCTCGGAGGGGGGGCTATACACTGAAGCTTTCTTT
.,TRBJ1-5,TRBV7-2,few,CASSEWGGNSNQPQHF,TGTGCCAGCAGCGAATGGGGGGGAAATAGCAATCAGCCCCAGCATTTT
TRBD1,TRBJ1-5,TRBV3-1,.,CASSQTGYNQPQHF,TGTGCCAGCAGCCAGACAGGGTACAATCAGCCCCAGCATTTT
.,TRBJ1-2,TRBV2,.,CASSETEANGYTF,TGTGCCAGCAGTGAAACGGAAGCGAATGGCTACACCTTC
.,TRBJ2-7,TRBV7-2,.,CASSSRRGDEQYF,TGTGCCAGCAGCTCTCGGAGGGGGGACGAGCAGTACTTC
.,TRBJ1-5,TRBV2,few,CASSADEFSNQPQHF,TGTGCCAGCAGCGCGGACGAGTTCAGCAATCAGCCCCAGCATTTT
.,TRBJ2-5,TRBV5-1,many,CASSLELGSGTQYF,TGCGCCAGCAGCTTGGAATTGGGTTCAGGGACCCAGTACTTC
.,TRBJ2-2,TRBV28,.,CALGGLVDTGELFF,TGTGCCCTGGGGGGCCTCGTGGACACCGGGGAGCTGTTTTTT
.,TRBJ2-6,TRBV6-2/TRBV6-3,many,CASSWGGLSSGANVLTF,TGTGCCAGCAGTTGGGGCGGACTGAGCTCTGGGGCCAACGTCCTGACTTTC
TRBD2,TRBJ2-2,TRBV10-3,.,CAISTSGTSGELFF,TGTGCCATCTCGACTAGCGGAACCTCCGGGGAGCTGTTTTTT
.,TRBJ1-6,TRBV3-1,.,CASSQVLGNSPLHF,TGTGCCAGCAGCCAAGTCCTCGGGAATTCACCCCTCCACTTT
.,TRBJ2-3,TRBV20-1,.,CSAKGVGRDTQYF,TGCAGTGCTAAGGGGGTGGGGCGAGATACGCAGTATTTT
.,TRBJ1-2,TRBV5-1,.,CASSLVTPNYGYTF,TGCGCCAGCAGCTTGGTGACACCGAACTATGGCTACACCTTC
.,TRBJ2-3,TRBV5-1,few,CASSSGVLVDTQYF,TGCGCCAGCAGTTCGGGGGTGCTGGTAGATACGCAGTATTTT
.,TRBJ2-3,TRBV12-3/TRBV12-4,.,CASSFRRTDTEYF,TGTGCCAGCAGTTTCAGGAGAACAGATACGGAGTATTTT
TRBD2,TRBJ2-2,TRBV4-2,.,CASSHGLAGGATGELFF,TGTGCCAGCAGCCATGGACTAGCGGGGGGGGCCACCGGGGAGCTGTTTTTT
TRBD1,TRBJ1-1,TRBV7-2,.,CASSLDREGGTEAFF,TGTGCCAGCAGCCTGGACAGGGAGGGGGGCACTGAAGCTTTCTTT
.,TRBJ2-4,TRBV30,few,CAWSRQENIQYF,TGTGCCTGGAGTCGACAAGAGAACATTCAGTACTTC
TRBD1,TRBJ2-5,TRBV2,many,CASSDRGSGETQYF,TGTGCCAGCAGCGACAGGGGATCGGGAGAGACCCAGTACTTC
.,TRBJ2-7,TRBV29-1,many,CSVGGTGKYEQYF,TGCAGCGTTGGGGGTACAGGGAAATACGAGCAGTACTTC
.,TRBJ2-1,TRBV5-1,.,CASSLEKGLSSYNEQFF,TGCGCCAGCAGCTTGGAGAAGGGCCTCAGCTCCTACAATGAGCAGTTCTTC
TRBD1,TRBJ1-6,TRBV4-3,.,CASSSTGGNNSPLHF,TGCGCCAGCAGCTCGACAGGGGGGAATAATTCACCCCTCCACTTT
.,TRBJ2-6,TRBV30,many,CAWSIGSGANVLTF,TGTGCCTGGAGTATCGGTTCCGGGGCCAACGTCCTGACTTTC
.,TRBJ1-4,TRBV7-9,few,CASSLLTATNEKLFF,TGTGCCAGCAGCCTGTTAACTGCAACTAATGAAAAACTGTTTTTT